The rows below give T cell receptor beta chains drawn from one sample of a study of kidney transplant recipient with SARS-CoV-2 infection. TCRdb passed the reads through MiXCR, listing each CDR3 protein once. Here the sample spans under 250,000 distinct CDR3 sequences, more than 25% being singletons. The specimen comprised a blood sample, sampled at baseline and around day 110 from a kidney transplant recipient. All receptors derive from a male patient aged 25-45 years who had COVID-19 and was a kidney transplant recipient. Some of the T cells might come from the graft donor. The CDR3 runs from the conserved cysteine through the conserved F or W. The D gene is left open where the match is weak. Clone size is given for some rows only: seen once, a few or many times, or a class if the clone is expanded.

clone_size: many
j_call: TRBJ2-7
v_call: TRBV12-3/TRBV12-4
cdr3_length: 14
d_call: .
cdr3_nt: TGTGCCAGCACTCCCCCCGGACTACCCTACGAGCAGTACTTC
cdr3_aa: CASTPPGLPYEQYF

clone_size: .
j_call: TRBJ1-2
v_call: TRBV5-5
cdr3_length: 16
d_call: .
cdr3_nt: TGTGCCAGCAGCTTGGGTCTACAGGTCCTTAACTATGGCTACACCTTC
cdr3_aa: CASSLGLQVLNYGYTF

clone_size: many
j_call: TRBJ2-3
v_call: TRBV30
cdr3_length: 14
d_call: TRBD1
cdr3_nt: TGTGCCTGGACCCCCCGGGACAGGGGGAATACGCAGTATTTT
cdr3_aa: CAWTPRDRGNTQYF

clone_size: many
j_call: TRBJ2-2
v_call: TRBV3-1
cdr3_length: 17
d_call: TRBD2
cdr3_nt: TGTGCCAGCAGCCAAGGCGCTAGCGGGAGAGGAACCGGGGAGCTGTTTTTT
cdr3_aa: CASSQGASGRGTGELFF

clone_size: few
j_call: TRBJ2-1
v_call: TRBV30
cdr3_length: 15
d_call: TRBD2
cdr3_nt: TGTGCCTGGAGCCCCAGGGGACTAGCGGGAGGTGGGCAGTTCTTC
cdr3_aa: CAWSPRGLAGGGQFF

clone_size: many
j_call: TRBJ1-2
v_call: TRBV6-2/TRBV6-3
cdr3_length: 17
d_call: .
cdr3_nt: TGTGCCAGCAGTACTCGTAACTGCATCGGAAAGACCTATGGCTACACCTTC
cdr3_aa: CASSTRNCIGKTYGYTF

clone_size: many
j_call: TRBJ2-2
v_call: TRBV29-1
cdr3_length: 14
d_call: .
cdr3_nt: TGCAGCGCCTACGAGGACCAAGGGGGCGGGGAGCTGTTTTTT
cdr3_aa: CSAYEDQGGGELFF

clone_size: many
j_call: TRBJ1-6
v_call: TRBV6-5
cdr3_length: 17
d_call: .
cdr3_nt: TGTGCCAGCAGTCGGGACGAGGGAGAGTCCTATAATTCACCCCTCCACTTT
cdr3_aa: CASSRDEGESYNSPLHF

clone_size: many
j_call: TRBJ1-2
v_call: TRBV5-4
cdr3_length: 16
d_call: .
cdr3_nt: TGTGCCAGCCTCTGGGCCGTACCAGGAAAGACCTATGGCTACACCTTC
cdr3_aa: CASLWAVPGKTYGYTF

clone_size: .
j_call: TRBJ2-4
v_call: TRBV19
cdr3_length: 16
d_call: .
cdr3_nt: TGTGCCAGTAGTATTAAAGAGGGGTTGGCCAAAAACATTCAGTACTTC
cdr3_aa: CASSIKEGLAKNIQYF

clone_size: many
j_call: TRBJ1-2
v_call: TRBV7-9
cdr3_length: 13
d_call: TRBD1
cdr3_nt: TGTGCCAGCCTAAAGGGGACAGCTTATGGCTACACCTTC
cdr3_aa: CASLKGTAYGYTF

clone_size: many
j_call: TRBJ2-7
v_call: TRBV7-2
cdr3_length: 11
d_call: .
cdr3_nt: TGTGCCAGCAGCTCATTACACGAGCAGTACTTC
cdr3_aa: CASSSLHEQYF

clone_size: many
j_call: TRBJ1-2
v_call: TRBV11-2
cdr3_length: 17
d_call: .
cdr3_nt: TGTGCCAGCAGCACACGGCAAACAAGCAGAAAGACCTATGGCTACACCTTC
cdr3_aa: CASSTRQTSRKTYGYTF

clone_size: many
j_call: TRBJ1-1
v_call: TRBV7-2
cdr3_length: 17
d_call: .
cdr3_nt: TGTGCCAGCAGCTTAGGTCCTCTGGTGAACATGAACACTGAAGCTTTCTTT
cdr3_aa: CASSLGPLVNMNTEAFF

clone_size: many
j_call: TRBJ2-1
v_call: TRBV7-9
cdr3_length: 16
d_call: .
cdr3_nt: TGTGCCAGCAGCCCAACGGAGCGGGCACCGAACAATGAGCAGTTCTTC
cdr3_aa: CASSPTERAPNNEQFF

clone_size: many
j_call: TRBJ2-7
v_call: TRBV19
cdr3_length: 14
d_call: TRBD2
cdr3_nt: TGTGCCAGTAGTATGATTAGCGGGACGAGCGAGCAGTACTTC
cdr3_aa: CASSMISGTSEQYF

clone_size: few
j_call: TRBJ1-1
v_call: TRBV3-1
cdr3_length: 17
d_call: .
cdr3_nt: TGTGCCAGCAGCAACGGATGTCCCATTTCAATTCGCACTGAAGCTTTCTTT
cdr3_aa: CASSNGCPISIRTEAFF

clone_size: .
j_call: TRBJ2-3
v_call: TRBV21-1
cdr3_length: 16
d_call: .
cdr3_nt: TGTGCCAGCAGCAGACTCTATCCGATATGCTGGAATACGCAGTATTTT
cdr3_aa: CASSRLYPICWNTQYF

clone_size: few
j_call: TRBJ2-3
v_call: TRBV12-3/TRBV12-4
cdr3_length: 16
d_call: TRBD1
cdr3_nt: TGTGCCAGCAGTTTCGCGACAGGGCTAAGTACAGATACGCAGTATTTT
cdr3_aa: CASSFATGLSTDTQYF

clone_size: many
j_call: TRBJ1-2
v_call: TRBV4-1
cdr3_length: 17
d_call: .
cdr3_nt: TGCGCCAGCAGCAGTTATCGCCAGAACCGAAAGACCTATGGCTACACCTTC
cdr3_aa: CASSSYRQNRKTYGYTF

clone_size: few
j_call: TRBJ2-3
v_call: TRBV7-2
cdr3_length: 13
d_call: TRBD1
cdr3_nt: TGTGCCAGCAGCCCAGGGACAGGGAGTACGCAGTATTTT
cdr3_aa: CASSPGTGSTQYF

clone_size: many
j_call: TRBJ1-1
v_call: TRBV5-1
cdr3_length: 15
d_call: .
cdr3_nt: TGCGCCAGCAGCGCGGGACGCACCATGAACACTGAAGCTTTCTTT
cdr3_aa: CASSAGRTMNTEAFF

clone_size: many
j_call: TRBJ2-7
v_call: TRBV28
cdr3_length: 15
d_call: TRBD2
cdr3_nt: TGTGCCAGCAGTCCGAGTGGCGGGAGAGTCTACGAGCAGTACTTC
cdr3_aa: CASSPSGGRVYEQYF

clone_size: many
j_call: TRBJ1-2
v_call: TRBV5-4
cdr3_length: 14
d_call: TRBD1
cdr3_nt: TGTGCCAGCAGCACGGACAGGGGGAACTATGGCTACACCTTC
cdr3_aa: CASSTDRGNYGYTF

clone_size: .
j_call: TRBJ2-3
v_call: TRBV5-1
cdr3_length: 17
d_call: .
cdr3_nt: TGCGCCAGCAGCTTGGGTCTGACACAGACTAGCACAGATACGCAGTATTTT
cdr3_aa: CASSLGLTQTSTDTQYF

clone_size: .
j_call: TRBJ2-5
v_call: TRBV24-1
cdr3_length: 13
d_call: .
cdr3_nt: TGTGCCACCAGTGATGCAGGGGTTGAGACCCAGTACTTC
cdr3_aa: CATSDAGVETQYF

clone_size: .
j_call: TRBJ2-3
v_call: TRBV28
cdr3_length: 16
d_call: TRBD2
cdr3_nt: TGTGCCAGCAGTTTATCGAGCGGGGGGGGATGGGATACGCAGTATTTT
cdr3_aa: CASSLSSGGGWDTQYF

clone_size: many
j_call: TRBJ1-2
v_call: TRBV29-1
cdr3_length: 12
d_call: .
cdr3_nt: TGCAGCGTTTCAGATGGGGCCTATGGCTACACCTTC
cdr3_aa: CSVSDGAYGYTF

clone_size: .
j_call: TRBJ1-1
v_call: TRBV7-9
cdr3_length: 16
d_call: .
cdr3_nt: TGTGCCAGCAGCTTAATGGGGCAGAAACTGAACACTGAAGCTTCCTTT
cdr3_aa: CASSLMGQKLNTEASF

clone_size: many
j_call: TRBJ1-5
v_call: TRBV19
cdr3_length: 18
d_call: TRBD1
cdr3_nt: TGTGCCAGTAGTATCGGCCCGGGACAGGGGGCGCTTAATCAGCCCCAGCATTTT
cdr3_aa: CASSIGPGQGALNQPQHF

clone_size: .
j_call: TRBJ2-5
v_call: TRBV7-2
cdr3_length: 14
d_call: .
cdr3_nt: TGTGCCAGCAGCTCATGGACAGTCCAAGAGACCCAGTACTTC
cdr3_aa: CASSSWTVQETQYF

clone_size: many
j_call: TRBJ2-7
v_call: TRBV27
cdr3_length: 15
d_call: TRBD2
cdr3_nt: TGTGCCAGCAGCCCAGAGGGACTAGCGGATTACGAGCAGTACTTC
cdr3_aa: CASSPEGLADYEQYF

clone_size: few
j_call: TRBJ1-2
v_call: TRBV5-4
cdr3_length: 16
d_call: .
cdr3_nt: TGTGCCAGCGTTTGGCCCGTACCAGGAAAGACCTATGGCTACACCTTC
cdr3_aa: CASVWPVPGKTYGYTF

clone_size: many
j_call: TRBJ1-3
v_call: TRBV28
cdr3_length: 14
d_call: .
cdr3_nt: TGTGCCAGCAGTCCCGCGGAGAGCCCAAACACCATATATTTT
cdr3_aa: CASSPAESPNTIYF

clone_size: few
j_call: TRBJ2-3
v_call: TRBV6-4
cdr3_length: 17
d_call: TRBD2
cdr3_nt: TGTGCCAGCACCGGCTCCTTACTAGCGGGGGTTACGTATACGCAGTATTTT
cdr3_aa: CASTGSLLAGVTYTQYF

clone_size: many
j_call: TRBJ2-2
v_call: TRBV29-1
cdr3_length: 14
d_call: .
cdr3_nt: TGCAGCGCCTACACGGAACCGAACACCGGGGAGCTGTTTTTT
cdr3_aa: CSAYTEPNTGELFF

clone_size: many
j_call: TRBJ2-1
v_call: TRBV12-5
cdr3_length: 16
d_call: .
cdr3_nt: TGTGCTAGTGGTTTGGTGGTTAACGGGCCCTACAATGAGCAGTTCTTC
cdr3_aa: CASGLVVNGPYNEQFF

clone_size: .
j_call: TRBJ1-2
v_call: TRBV11-2
cdr3_length: 17
d_call: .
cdr3_nt: TGTGCCAGTAGCGGATTCCGAACAAGCAGAAAGATCTATGGCTACACCTTC
cdr3_aa: CASSGFRTSRKIYGYTF

clone_size: many
j_call: TRBJ2-7
v_call: TRBV2
cdr3_length: 14
d_call: .
cdr3_nt: TGTGCCAGCAGTGAACCAGCGATCACTTACGAGCAGTACTTC
cdr3_aa: CASSEPAITYEQYF

clone_size: few
j_call: TRBJ1-2
v_call: TRBV5-4
cdr3_length: 16
d_call: .
cdr3_nt: TGTGCCAGCTGTGCACCCGTACCAGGAAAGACCTATGGCTACACCTTC
cdr3_aa: CASCAPVPGKTYGYTF

clone_size: many
j_call: TRBJ2-7
v_call: TRBV4-1
cdr3_length: 14
d_call: .
cdr3_nt: TGCGCCAGCAGCCAGGGGACCCAAGACTACGAGCAGTACTTC
cdr3_aa: CASSQGTQDYEQYF

clone_size: many
j_call: TRBJ1-2
v_call: TRBV19
cdr3_length: 17
d_call: .
cdr3_nt: TGTGCCAGTAGTTACGGTGAGACAAATCGAAAGACCTATGGCTACACCTTC
cdr3_aa: CASSYGETNRKTYGYTF

clone_size: many
j_call: TRBJ2-3
v_call: TRBV5-5
cdr3_length: 14
d_call: .
cdr3_nt: TGTGCCAGCAGCCCCACCGGGAGCAGAGATACGCAGTATTTT
cdr3_aa: CASSPTGSRDTQYF

clone_size: many
j_call: TRBJ1-1
v_call: TRBV9
cdr3_length: 15
d_call: TRBD1
cdr3_nt: TGTGCCAGCAGCTCTGACAGGGGCTGGAACACTGAAGCTTTCTTT
cdr3_aa: CASSSDRGWNTEAFF

clone_size: few
j_call: TRBJ1-1
v_call: TRBV20-1
cdr3_length: 12
d_call: .
cdr3_nt: TGCAGTGCTATAACAGGGTACACTGAAGCTTTCTTT
cdr3_aa: CSAITGYTEAFF

clone_size: few
j_call: TRBJ1-4
v_call: TRBV13
cdr3_length: 13
d_call: .
cdr3_nt: TGTGCCAGCAGCTTAGGGCTGACTGAAAAACTGTTTTTT
cdr3_aa: CASSLGLTEKLFF

clone_size: .
j_call: TRBJ1-2
v_call: TRBV7-5
cdr3_length: 19
d_call: .
cdr3_nt: .
cdr3_aa: CISVPKLRIEVGKTYGYTF

clone_size: many
j_call: TRBJ2-2
v_call: TRBV7-3
cdr3_length: 16
d_call: TRBD2
cdr3_nt: TGTGCCAGCAGCAGACTAGCGGGAGGGAAGACCGGGGAGCTGTTTTTT
cdr3_aa: CASSRLAGGKTGELFF

clone_size: many
j_call: TRBJ2-7
v_call: TRBV5-1
cdr3_length: 16
d_call: TRBD2
cdr3_nt: TGCGCCAGCAGCCCCGCCGGACTAGCCGAACACTCCGGGCAGTACTTC
cdr3_aa: CASSPAGLAEHSGQYF

clone_size: many
j_call: TRBJ1-1
v_call: TRBV3-1
cdr3_length: 17
d_call: .
cdr3_nt: TGTGCCAGCAGCCTTGAGCCTCCCATTTCAATTCGCACTGAAGCTTTCTTT
cdr3_aa: CASSLEPPISIRTEAFF